This T cell receptor beta chain was found in a study of vaccination effects on CD4 cells after COVID-19. The CDR3 has 16 amino acids. V shed 2 bases, J shed 6 bases, and the junction held 8 bases outside the gene matches. From germline, CDR1 is MDHEN and CDR2 SYDVKM. Worth noting for this clone: Its antigen is not identified.

Having been cultured for roughly 10 days, the cells underwent CD4+ T cell isolation. The study found no prior SARS-CoV-2 infection in the vaccine recipients, who tested negative for nucleocapsid antibodies. IL-2 medium was substituted for half the medium on days 3 and 7. Method: immunoSEQ multiplex PCR; TCRdb's copy keeps in-frame clones and lacks some. This sample carries roughly 50,000 clones, 55% to 75% of them seen once, and the ten largest clones take roughly 5.1%. The chain links TRBV28 to TRBJ1-4; 8 positions match TRBD1. Sample: CD4+ T cells from PBMCs cultured without peptide, taken before COVID-19 vaccination. The TCR was taken from a human donor who received a COVID-19 vaccine. Here the CDR3 DNA reads TGTGCCAGCAGTTTACGGACAGGGAGTGGACATGAAAAACTGTTTTTT. It is translated as CASSLRTGSGHEKLFF.